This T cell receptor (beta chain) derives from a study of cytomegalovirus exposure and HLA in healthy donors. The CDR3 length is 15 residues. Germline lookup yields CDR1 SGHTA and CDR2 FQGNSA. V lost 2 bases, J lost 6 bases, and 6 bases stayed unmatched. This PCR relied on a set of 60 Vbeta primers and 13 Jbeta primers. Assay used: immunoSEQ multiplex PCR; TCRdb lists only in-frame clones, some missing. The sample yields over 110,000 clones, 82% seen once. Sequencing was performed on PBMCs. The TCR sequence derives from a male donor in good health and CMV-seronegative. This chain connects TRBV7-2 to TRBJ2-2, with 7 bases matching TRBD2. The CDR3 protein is CASSLRAGEAGELFF. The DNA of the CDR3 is TGTGCCAGCAGCTTAAGGGCGGGGGAGGCCGGGGAGCTGTTTTTT.